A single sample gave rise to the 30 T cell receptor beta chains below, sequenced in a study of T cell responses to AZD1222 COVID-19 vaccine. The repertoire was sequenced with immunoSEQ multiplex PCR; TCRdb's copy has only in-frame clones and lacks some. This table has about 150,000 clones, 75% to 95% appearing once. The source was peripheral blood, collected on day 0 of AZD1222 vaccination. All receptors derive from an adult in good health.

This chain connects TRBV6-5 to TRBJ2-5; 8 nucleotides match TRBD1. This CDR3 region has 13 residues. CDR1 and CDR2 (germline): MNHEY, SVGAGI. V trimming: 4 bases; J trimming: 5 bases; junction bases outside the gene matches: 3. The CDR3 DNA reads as TGTGCCAGCAGTTTTGACAGGGGTGAGACCCAGTACTTC. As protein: CASSFDRGETQYF.

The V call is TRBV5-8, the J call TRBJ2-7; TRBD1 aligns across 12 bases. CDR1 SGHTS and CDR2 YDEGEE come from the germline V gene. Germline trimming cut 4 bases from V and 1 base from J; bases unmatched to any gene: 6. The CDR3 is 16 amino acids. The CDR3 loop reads CASSMGDRGPSYEQYF. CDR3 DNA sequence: TGTGCCAGCAGCATGGGGGACAGGGGGCCTTCCTACGAGCAGTACTTC.

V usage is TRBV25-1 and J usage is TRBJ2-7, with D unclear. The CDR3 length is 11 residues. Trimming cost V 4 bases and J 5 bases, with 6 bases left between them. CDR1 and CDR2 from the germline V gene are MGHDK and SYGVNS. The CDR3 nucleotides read TGTGCCAGCAGTGCTAGGGACGAGCAGTACTTC. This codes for CASSARDEQYF.

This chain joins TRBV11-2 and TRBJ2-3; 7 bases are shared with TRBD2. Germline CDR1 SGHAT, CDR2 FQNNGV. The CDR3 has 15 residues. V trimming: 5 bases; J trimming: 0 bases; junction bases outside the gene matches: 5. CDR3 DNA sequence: TGTGCCAGCAGCCTGGGACTACCAAGCACAGATACGCAGTATTTT. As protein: CASSLGLPSTDTQYF.

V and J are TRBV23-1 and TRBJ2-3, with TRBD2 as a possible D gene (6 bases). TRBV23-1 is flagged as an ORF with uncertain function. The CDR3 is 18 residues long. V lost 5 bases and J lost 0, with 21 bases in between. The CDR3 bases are TGCGCCAGCAGTGGTGTAAGAACCGGGACTCTAAGCACAGATACGCAGTATTTT. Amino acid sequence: CASSGVRTGTLSTDTQYF.

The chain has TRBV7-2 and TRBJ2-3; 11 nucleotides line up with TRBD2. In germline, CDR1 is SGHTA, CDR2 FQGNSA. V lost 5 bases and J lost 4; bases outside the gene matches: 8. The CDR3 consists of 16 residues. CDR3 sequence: CASSGSISGGADTQYF. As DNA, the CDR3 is TGTGCCAGCAGCGGGTCCATTAGCGGGGGGGCAGATACGCAGTATTTT. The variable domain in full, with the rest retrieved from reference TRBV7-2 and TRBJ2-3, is GAGVSQSPSNKVTEKGKDVELRCDPISGHTALYWYRQSLGQGLEFLIYFQGNSAPDKSGLPSDRFSAERTGGSVSTLTIQRTQQEDSAVYLCASSGSISGGADTQYFGPGTRLTVL.

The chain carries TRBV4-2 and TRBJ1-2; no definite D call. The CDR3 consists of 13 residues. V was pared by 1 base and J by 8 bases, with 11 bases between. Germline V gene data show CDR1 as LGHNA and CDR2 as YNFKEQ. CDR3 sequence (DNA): TGTGCCAGCAGCCAAGTGAGGGAGGCAGGCTACACCTTC. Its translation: CASSQVREAGYTF.

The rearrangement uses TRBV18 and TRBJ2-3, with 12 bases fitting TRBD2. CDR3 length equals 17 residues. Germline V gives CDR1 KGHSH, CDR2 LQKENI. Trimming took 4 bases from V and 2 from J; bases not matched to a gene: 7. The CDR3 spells CASSLTGTSGSTDTQYF. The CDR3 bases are TGTGCCAGCTCACTAACCGGGACTAGCGGGTCCACAGATACGCAGTATTTT.

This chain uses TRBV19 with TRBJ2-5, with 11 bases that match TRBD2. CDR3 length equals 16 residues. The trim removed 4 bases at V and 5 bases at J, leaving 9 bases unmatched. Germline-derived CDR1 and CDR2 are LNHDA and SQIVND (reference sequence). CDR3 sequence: CASSTLSGGARETQYF. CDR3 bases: TGTGCCAGTAGTACTCTTAGCGGGGGGGCCAGGGAGACCCAGTACTTC.

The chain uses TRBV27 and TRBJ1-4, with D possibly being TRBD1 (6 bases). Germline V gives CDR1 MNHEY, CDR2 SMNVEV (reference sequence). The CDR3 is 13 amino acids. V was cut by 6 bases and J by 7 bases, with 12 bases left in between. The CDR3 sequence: CASRGRGLEKLFF. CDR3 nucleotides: TGTGCCAGCAGGGGCAGGGGACTTGAAAAACTGTTTTTT.

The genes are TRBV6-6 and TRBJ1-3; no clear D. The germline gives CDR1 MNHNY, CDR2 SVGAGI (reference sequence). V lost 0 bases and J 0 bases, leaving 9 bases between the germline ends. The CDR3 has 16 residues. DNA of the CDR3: TGTGCCAGCAGTTACTCATCAGCTCTCTCTGGAAACACCATATATTTT. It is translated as CASSYSSALSGNTIYF.

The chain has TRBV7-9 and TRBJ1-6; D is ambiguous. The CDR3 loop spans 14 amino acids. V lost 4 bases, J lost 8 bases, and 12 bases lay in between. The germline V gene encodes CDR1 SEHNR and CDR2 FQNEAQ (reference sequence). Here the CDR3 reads CASSSSTWDSPLHF. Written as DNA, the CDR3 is TGTGCCAGCAGCTCCAGCACGTGGGATTCACCCCTCCACTTT.

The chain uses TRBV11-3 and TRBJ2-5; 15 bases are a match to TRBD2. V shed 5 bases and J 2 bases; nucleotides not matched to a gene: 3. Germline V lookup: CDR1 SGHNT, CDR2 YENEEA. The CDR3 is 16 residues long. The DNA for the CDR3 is TGTGCCAGCAGCGCAGGGACTAGCGGGGGGCAAGAGACCCAGTACTTC. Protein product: CASSAGTSGGQETQYF.

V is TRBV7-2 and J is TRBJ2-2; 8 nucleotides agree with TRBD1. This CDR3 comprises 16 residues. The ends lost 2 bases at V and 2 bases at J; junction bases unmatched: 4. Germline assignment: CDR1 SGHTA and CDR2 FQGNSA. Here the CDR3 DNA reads TGTGCCAGCAGCTTAAGGGGACAGGCCAACACCGGGGAGCTGTTTTTT. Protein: CASSLRGQANTGELFF.

Written as DNA, the CDR3 is TGTGCCAGCAGTCCGAGGGTCGCTGGACAGGGGGAGGCCAAAAACATTCAGTACTTC. It yields the protein CASSPRVAGQGEAKNIQYF. The chain is built from TRBV2 and TRBJ2-4; 10 bases map to TRBD1. CDR1 is SNHLY and CDR2 is FYNNEI in the germline V gene. This CDR3 is built from 19 residues. With V trimmed by 5 bases and J by 1 base, 14 bases remained unmatched.

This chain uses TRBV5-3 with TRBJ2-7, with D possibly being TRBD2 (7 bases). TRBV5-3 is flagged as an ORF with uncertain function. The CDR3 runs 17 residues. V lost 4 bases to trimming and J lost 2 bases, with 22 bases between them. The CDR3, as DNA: TGTGCCAGAAGCCCGGGACCCTTACGGGGGGCTCCCTACGAGCAGTACTTC. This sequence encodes CARSPGPLRGAPYEQYF.

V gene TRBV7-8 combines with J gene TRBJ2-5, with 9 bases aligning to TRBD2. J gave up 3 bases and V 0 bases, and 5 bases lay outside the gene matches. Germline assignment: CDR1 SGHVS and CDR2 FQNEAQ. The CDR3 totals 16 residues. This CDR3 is CASSLAQVAGEETQYF. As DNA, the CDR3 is TGTGCCAGCAGCTTAGCGCAGGTAGCGGGGGAAGAGACCCAGTACTTC.

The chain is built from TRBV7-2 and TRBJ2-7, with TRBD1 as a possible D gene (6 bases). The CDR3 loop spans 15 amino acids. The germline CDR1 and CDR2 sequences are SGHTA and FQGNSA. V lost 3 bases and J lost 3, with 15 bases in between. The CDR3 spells CASSFLAQGDYEQYF. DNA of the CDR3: TGTGCCAGCAGCTTCTTGGCACAGGGAGACTACGAGCAGTACTTC.

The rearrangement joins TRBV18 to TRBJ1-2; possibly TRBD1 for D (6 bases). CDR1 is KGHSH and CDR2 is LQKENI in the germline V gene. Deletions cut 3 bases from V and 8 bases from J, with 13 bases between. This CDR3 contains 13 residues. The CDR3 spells CASSPEGTRGYTF. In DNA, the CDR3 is TGTGCCAGCTCACCGGAGGGGACACGGGGCTACACCTTC.

In DNA form, the CDR3 reads TGCGCCAGCAGCTTGGGGTCGGGAGGGACCAACACCGGGGAGCTGTTTTTT. Translated: CASSLGSGGTNTGELFF. The rearrangement links TRBV5-1 to TRBJ2-2; 8 nucleotides align to TRBD2. The CDR3 spans 17 residues. Germline V gives CDR1 SGHRS, CDR2 YFSETQ. V trimming: 0 bases; J trimming: 2 bases; junction bases outside the gene matches: 6. The full variable domain, completed using reference TRBV5-1 and TRBJ2-2, is KAGVTQTPRYLIKTRGQQVTLSCSPISGHRSVSWYQQTPGQGLQFLFEYFSETQRNKGNFPGRFSGRQFSNSRSEMNVSTLELGDSALYLCASSLGSGGTNTGELFFGEGSRLTVL.

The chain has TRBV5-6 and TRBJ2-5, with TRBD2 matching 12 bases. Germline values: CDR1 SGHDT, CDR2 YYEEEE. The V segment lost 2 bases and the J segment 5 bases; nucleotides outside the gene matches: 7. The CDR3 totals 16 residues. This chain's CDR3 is CASSLRTSGADETQYF. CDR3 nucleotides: TGTGCCAGCAGCTTAAGGACTAGCGGGGCCGATGAGACCCAGTACTTC.

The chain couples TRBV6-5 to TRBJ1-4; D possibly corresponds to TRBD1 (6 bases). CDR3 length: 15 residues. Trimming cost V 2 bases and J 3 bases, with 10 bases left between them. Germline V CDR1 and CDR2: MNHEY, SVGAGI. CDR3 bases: TGTGCCAGCAGTTACACGAGGGGGGCTAATGAAAAACTGTTTTTT. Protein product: CASSYTRGANEKLFF.

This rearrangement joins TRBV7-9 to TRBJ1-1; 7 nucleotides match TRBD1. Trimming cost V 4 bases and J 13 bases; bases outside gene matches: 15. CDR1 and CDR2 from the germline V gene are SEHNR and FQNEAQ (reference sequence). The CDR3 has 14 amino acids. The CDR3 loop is CASSSRDRESIVFF. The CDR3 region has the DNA TGTGCCAGCAGCTCCCGAGACAGGGAGTCAATCGTTTTCTTT.

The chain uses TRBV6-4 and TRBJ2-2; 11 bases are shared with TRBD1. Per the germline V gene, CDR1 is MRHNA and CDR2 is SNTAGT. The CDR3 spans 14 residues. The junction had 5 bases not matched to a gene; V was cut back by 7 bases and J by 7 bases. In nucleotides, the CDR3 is TGTGCCAGCATTCGGACAGGGGGCATCGGGGAGCTGTTTTTT. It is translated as CASIRTGGIGELFF.

The CDR3 loop reads CASAHGNSPNTEAFF. The DNA for the CDR3 is TGTGCCAGCGCCCACGGAAACAGCCCGAACACTGAAGCTTTCTTT. The chain carries TRBV7-2 and TRBJ1-1, with D hard to call. Germline CDR1 is SGHTA and CDR2 is FQGNSA. Trimming removed 8 bases from V and 1 base from J, with 17 bases in between. This CDR3 is built from 15 residues.

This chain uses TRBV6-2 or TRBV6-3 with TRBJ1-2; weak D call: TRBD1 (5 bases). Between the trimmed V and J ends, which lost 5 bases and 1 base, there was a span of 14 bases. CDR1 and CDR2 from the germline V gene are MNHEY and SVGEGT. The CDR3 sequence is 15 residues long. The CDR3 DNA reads TGTGCCAGCAGTCGTCCGACAGAGATTAACTATGGCTACACCTTC. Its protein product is CASSRPTEINYGYTF.

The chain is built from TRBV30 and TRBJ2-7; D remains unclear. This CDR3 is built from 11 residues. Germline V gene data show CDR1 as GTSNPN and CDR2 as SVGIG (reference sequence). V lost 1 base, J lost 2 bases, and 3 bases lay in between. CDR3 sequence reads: CAWSGPYEQYF. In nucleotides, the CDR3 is TGTGCCTGGAGTGGGCCCTACGAGCAGTACTTC. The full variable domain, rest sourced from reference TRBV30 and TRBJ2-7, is SQTIHQWPATLVQPVGSPLSLECTVEGTSNPNLYWYRQAAGRGLQLLFYSVGIGQISSEVPQNLSASRPQDRQFILSSKKLLLSDSGFYLCAWSGPYEQYFGPGTRLTVT.

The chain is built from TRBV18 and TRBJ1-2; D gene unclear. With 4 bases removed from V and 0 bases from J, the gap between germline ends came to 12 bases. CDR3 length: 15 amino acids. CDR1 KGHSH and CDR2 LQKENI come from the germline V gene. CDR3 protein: CASSRGEGPNYGYTF. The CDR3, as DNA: TGTGCCAGCTCACGTGGGGAGGGCCCTAACTATGGCTACACCTTC.

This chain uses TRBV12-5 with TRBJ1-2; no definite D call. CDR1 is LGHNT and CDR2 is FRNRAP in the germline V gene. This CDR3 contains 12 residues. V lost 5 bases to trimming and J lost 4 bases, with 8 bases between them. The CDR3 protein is CASGTHSYGYTF. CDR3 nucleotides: TGTGCTAGTGGTACCCACAGCTATGGCTACACCTTC.

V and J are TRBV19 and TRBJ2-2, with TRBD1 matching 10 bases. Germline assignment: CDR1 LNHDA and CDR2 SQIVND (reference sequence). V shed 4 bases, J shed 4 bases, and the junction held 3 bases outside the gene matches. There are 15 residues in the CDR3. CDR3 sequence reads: CASSRQGASTGELFF. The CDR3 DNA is TGTGCCAGTAGTAGACAGGGGGCCAGCACCGGGGAGCTGTTTTTT.